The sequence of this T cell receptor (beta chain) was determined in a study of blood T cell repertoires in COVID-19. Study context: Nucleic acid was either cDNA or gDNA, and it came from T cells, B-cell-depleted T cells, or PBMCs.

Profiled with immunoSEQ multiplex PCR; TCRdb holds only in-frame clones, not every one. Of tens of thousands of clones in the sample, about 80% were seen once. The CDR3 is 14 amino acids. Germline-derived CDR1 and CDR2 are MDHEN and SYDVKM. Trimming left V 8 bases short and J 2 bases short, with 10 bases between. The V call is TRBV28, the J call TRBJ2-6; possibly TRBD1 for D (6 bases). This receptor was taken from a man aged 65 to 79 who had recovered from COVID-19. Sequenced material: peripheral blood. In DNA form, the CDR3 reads TGTGCCAGCTCTACAGGGACTGGGGCCAACGTCCTGACTTTC. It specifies CASSTGTGANVLTF.